Listed here are 26 T cell receptor beta chains from one sample, sequenced in a study of cytomegalovirus exposure and HLA in healthy donors. Amplification used 60 Vbeta primers and 13 Jbeta primers. Data came from immunoSEQ multiplex PCR; TCRdb stores just in-frame clones and leaves some out. The sample carries 120,000 to 150,000 clones, around three quarters recorded once. The sequenced material came from PBMCs. The receptors were gathered from a man aged 25-45 years in good health and CMV-seronegative.

This clone has just a few counts. The chain employs TRBV28 and TRBJ2-7; TRBD1 aligns across 9 bases. Germline-derived CDR1 and CDR2 are MDHEN and SYDVKM. This CDR3 region has 17 residues. J lost 6 bases, V lost 4 bases, and 16 bases had no gene match. CDR3: CASSSTVPGTGWFEQYF. CDR3 sequence (DNA): TGTGCCAGCAGTTCGACGGTCCCCGGGACAGGGTGGTTCGAGCAGTACTTC. Supplemented by reference TRBV28 and TRBJ2-7, the full variable domain reads DVKVTQSSRYLVKRTGEKVFLECVQDMDHENMFWYRQDPGLGLRLIYFSYDVKMKEKGDIPEGYSVSREKKERFSLILESASTNQTSMYLCASSSTVPGTGWFEQYFGPGTRLTVT.

There are a few counts of this clone. This rearrangement joins TRBV11-2 to TRBJ2-7; 9 bases fit TRBD1. V gave up 6 bases and J gave up 2 bases; unmatched junction bases: 5. CDR3 length: 14 amino acids. CDR1 is SGHAT, CDR2 FQNNGV, per germline. CDR3 DNA sequence: TGTGCCAGCAGTACCGGGACAGGGACCTACGAGCAGTACTTC. It codes for CASSTGTGTYEQYF. Looking up the rest from reference TRBV11-2 and TRBJ2-7 gives the full variable domain: EAGVAQSPRYKIIEKRQSVAFWCNPISGHATLYWYQQILGQGPKLLIQFQNNGVVDDSQLPKDRFSAERLKGVDSTLKIQPAKLEDSAVYLCASSTGTGTYEQYFGPGTRLTVT.

The chain carries TRBV4-1 and TRBJ1-5; D might be TRBD1 (5 bases). Trimming took off 0 bases at V and 8 bases at J, with 14 bases between the two ends. The CDR3 contains 15 residues. Germline lookup yields CDR1 MGHRA and CDR2 YSYEKL. The CDR3 region is CASSQESSGLEPQHF. CDR3 bases: TGCGCCAGCAGCCAAGAGTCTTCAGGGTTGGAGCCCCAGCATTTT.

This clone was seen a few times. This rearrangement joins TRBV10-3 to TRBJ1-5; TRBD1 matches at 7 bases. Unmatched junction bases numbered 7, after V lost 2 bases and J lost 6 bases. The CDR3 loop spans 15 amino acids. CDR1 ENHRY and CDR2 SYGVKD come from the germline V gene. The CDR3 DNA is TGTGCCATCAGTGAGGGAGGGGGCACGGGTCAGCCCCAGCATTTT. This translates into CAISEGGGTGQPQHF.

The chain combines TRBV4-1 with TRBJ1-5; D unclear. Germline CDR1 is MGHRA and CDR2 is YSYEKL. Trimming cost V 2 bases and J 0 bases, with 5 bases left between them. This CDR3 region has 14 residues. Here the CDR3 reads CASSQLVSNQPQHF. The CDR3 region has the DNA TGCGCCAGCAGCCAACTTGTTAGCAATCAGCCCCAGCATTTT.

This chain joins TRBV6-5 and TRBJ1-2; D is perhaps TRBD1 (6 bases). The CDR3 length is 16 residues. Germline V gene data show CDR1 as MNHEY and CDR2 as SVGAGI. V lost 4 bases to trimming and J lost 8 bases, with 23 bases between them. The CDR3 sequence: CASSLQGPQGRGGYTF. The CDR3, as DNA: TGTGCCAGCAGTTTGCAGGGGCCTCAGGGGCGTGGAGGCTACACCTTC.

The chain's CDR3 is CASSFGDPNTGELFF. The CDR3 nucleotides are TGTGCCAGCAGCTTCGGGGATCCAAACACCGGGGAGCTGTTTTTT. The genes are TRBV5-6 and TRBJ2-2; TRBD2 is a possible D gene (5 bases). Trimming stripped 2 bases from V and 2 bases from J, with 10 bases between. Germline CDR1 and CDR2: SGHDT and YYEEEE. CDR3 length: 15 residues.

The V call is TRBV7-9, the J call TRBJ2-5; 8 bases fit TRBD1. V trimming: 8 bases; J trimming: 0 bases; junction bases outside the gene matches: 5. The CDR3 has 14 residues. Germline loops: CDR1 SEHNR, CDR2 FQNEAQ (reference sequence). CDR3 region: CASHRQGNQETQYF. The CDR3 region has the DNA TGTGCCAGCCATCGACAGGGGAACCAAGAGACCCAGTACTTC.

The chain is built from TRBV2 and TRBJ1-2, with a possible D match to TRBD1 (6 bases). This CDR3 spans 13 amino acids. Deletions cut 8 bases from V and 4 bases from J, with 14 bases between. Germline lookup yields CDR1 SNHLY and CDR2 FYNNEI. This CDR3 is CASGALGGYGYTF. DNA of the CDR3: TGTGCCAGCGGAGCTCTAGGGGGCTATGGCTACACCTTC.

The gene calls are TRBV19 and TRBJ2-7; 7 nucleotides agree with TRBD1. The CDR3 length is 14 residues. Unmatched junction bases numbered 7, after V lost 3 bases and J lost 5 bases. Germline CDR1 is LNHDA and CDR2 is SQIVND (reference sequence). The CDR3: CASSMRIGGDEQYF. The CDR3, as DNA: TGTGCCAGTAGTATGAGAATAGGGGGCGACGAGCAGTACTTC.

The chain employs TRBV5-1 and TRBJ2-1; 14 bases fit TRBD2. The CDR3 spans 18 residues. Germline CDR1 reads SGHRS; CDR2 reads YFSETQ. V shed 2 bases, J shed 9 bases, and the junction held 13 bases outside the gene matches. Here the CDR3 DNA reads TGCGCCAGCAGCTTCGGACTAGCGGGAGGAATTTTTTGGGGTGAGCAGTTCTTC. Protein sequence: CASSFGLAGGIFWGEQFF.

The chain is built from TRBV5-1 and TRBJ2-5, with D unclear. V dropped 0 bases and J dropped 3 bases, with 9 bases sitting between them. This CDR3 region has 14 residues. Germline CDR1 SGHRS, CDR2 YFSETQ. CDR3 region: CASSLGQFKETQYF. The CDR3 DNA follows: TGCGCCAGCAGCTTGGGACAATTCAAAGAGACCCAGTACTTC. Filled out from reference TRBV5-1 and TRBJ2-5, the complete variable domain reads KAGVTQTPRYLIKTRGQQVTLSCSPISGHRSVSWYQQTPGQGLQFLFEYFSETQRNKGNFPGRFSGRQFSNSRSEMNVSTLELGDSALYLCASSLGQFKETQYFGPGTRLLVL.

This clone was detected only a few times. The chain carries TRBV4-1 and TRBJ1-1; D possibly corresponds to TRBD1 (5 bases). The V and J ends lost 0 bases and 4 bases respectively, with 12 bases between them. CDR3 length equals 15 residues. Per the germline V gene, CDR1 is MGHRA and CDR2 is YSYEKL. The CDR3, as DNA: TGCGCCAGCAGCCAAGATCCCGGGGGTGGCACTGAAGCTTTCTTT. It yields the protein CASSQDPGGGTEAFF.

The V call is TRBV7-9, the J call TRBJ2-7; D is perhaps TRBD2 (6 bases). Germline V gives CDR1 SEHNR, CDR2 FQNEAQ (reference sequence). Trimming took off 3 bases at V and 7 bases at J, with 13 bases between the two ends. This CDR3 has 13 amino acids. DNA for the CDR3: TGTGCCAGCAGCTTTGGAGGGCAAGGGGAGCAGTACTTC. It is translated as CASSFGGQGEQYF.

V and J are TRBV19 and TRBJ2-7, with 9 bases lining up with TRBD1. In germline, CDR1 is LNHDA, CDR2 SQIVND (reference sequence). CDR3 size: 14 residues. J lost 5 bases, V lost 6 bases, and 8 bases had no gene match. CDR3 coding DNA: TGTGCCAGTAGGGGACAGGGATTCGTCCACGAGCAGTACTTC. Amino acids: CASRGQGFVHEQYF.

The gene calls are TRBV19 and TRBJ2-1, with unresolved D. V lost 6 bases, J lost 4 bases, and 10 bases lay in between. The CDR3 loop spans 13 amino acids. Germline values: CDR1 LNHDA, CDR2 SQIVND (reference sequence). The DNA of the CDR3 is TGTGCCAGTAGCCTCATAGAATACAATGAGCAGTTCTTC. It encodes CASSLIEYNEQFF.

This sequence joins TRBV27 and TRBJ1-2; D perhaps matches TRBD1 (6 bases). The CDR3 totals 13 residues. Trimming took off 6 bases at V and 4 bases at J, with 12 bases between the two ends. The germline V gene encodes CDR1 MNHEY and CDR2 SMNVEV (reference sequence). The CDR3 bases are TGTGCCAGCAGGAGGACAGCCGCCTATGGCTACACCTTC. Protein: CASRRTAAYGYTF.

In this sample, this clone turned up a few times. The V gene is TRBV5-6, the J gene TRBJ1-3, with D possibly TRBD1 on 6 matching bases. The CDR3 length is 15 residues. Germline lookup yields CDR1 SGHDT and CDR2 YYEEEE. V gave up 0 bases and J gave up 4 bases, with 11 bases separating them. The CDR3 loop is CASSLVGAGGNTIYF. The CDR3 DNA reads as TGTGCCAGCAGCTTGGTGGGGGCTGGGGGAAACACCATATATTTT.

This chain connects TRBV5-1 to TRBJ2-4; TRBD1 matches 8 bases. CDR1 is SGHRS, CDR2 YFSETQ, per germline. J gave up 5 bases and V 5 bases, and 6 bases lay outside the gene matches. CDR3 size: 14 residues. DNA for the CDR3: TGCGCCAGCAGGGGACAGGCTTCCGAAAACATTCAGTACTTC. Its protein product is CASRGQASENIQYF.

This clone was observed once. The rearrangement links TRBV10-3 to TRBJ2-5; possible D gene TRBD1, 6 bases. The CDR3 covers 16 residues. Germline V lookup: CDR1 ENHRY, CDR2 SYGVKD. Trimming removed 4 bases from V and 3 bases from J, with 18 bases in between. The CDR3 loop reads CAISGRQALVEETQYF. The CDR3 DNA is TGTGCCATCAGTGGGAGACAGGCCCTTGTAGAAGAGACCCAGTACTTC.

The gene calls are TRBV6-1 and TRBJ2-1, with 7 bases identical to TRBD1. Germline V gene sequence: CDR1 MNHNS, CDR2 SASEGT. V was pared by 4 bases and J by 9 bases, with 6 bases of the junction left unmatched. The CDR3 totals 13 residues. The CDR3 DNA reads as TGTGCCAGCAGTGGGCTGAACAGGGGTGAGCAGTTCTTC. It is translated as CASSGLNRGEQFF.

The chain joins TRBV7-8 to TRBJ2-1; TRBD1 agrees at 7 bases. The germline CDR1 and CDR2 sequences are SGHVS and FQNEAQ. The CDR3 consists of 14 residues. V trimming: 5 bases; J trimming: 2 bases; junction bases outside the gene matches: 3. The CDR3 is CASSPGTAYNEQFF. The CDR3 bases are TGTGCCAGCAGCCCCGGGACAGCCTACAATGAGCAGTTCTTC.

The J gene is TRBJ1-4, the V gene TRBV28; D gene uncertain. V was shortened by 6 bases and J by 4 bases, with 6 bases between the two germline ends. Germline loops: CDR1 MDHEN, CDR2 SYDVKM. There are 12 residues in the CDR3. CDR3 in DNA: TGTGCCAGCAGCGTTTTTAATGAAAAACTGTTTTTT. Protein: CASSVFNEKLFF.

The J gene is TRBJ2-3, the V gene TRBV7-3, with TRBD1 identical over 7 bases. The ends lost 0 bases at V and 5 bases at J; junction bases unmatched: 2. CDR1 is SGHTA, CDR2 FQGTGA, per germline. This CDR3 has 14 amino acids. The CDR3 coding sequence is TGTGCCAGCAGCTTAACAGGGGGCATAGATACGCAGTATTTT. It encodes CASSLTGGIDTQYF.

The chain recombines TRBV5-8 with TRBJ2-7; 8 nucleotides line up with TRBD1. The ends lost 1 base at V and 6 bases at J; junction bases unmatched: 3. This CDR3 has 13 amino acids. Germline-derived CDR1 and CDR2 are SGHTS and YDEGEE. CDR3 loop: CASSLRTGTEQYF. CDR3 nucleotides: TGTGCCAGCAGCTTGCGGACAGGGACCGAGCAGTACTTC.

This clone was observed once. The chain recombines TRBV5-1 with TRBJ2-1, with 11 bases that match TRBD1. The junction had 4 bases not matched to a gene; V was cut back by 4 bases and J by 1 base. The V gene's germline CDR1 is SGHRS and CDR2 YFSETQ. The CDR3 has 16 residues. The CDR3 DNA is TGCGCCAGCAGCCGAGGGACAGGGGGTTCCTACAATGAGCAGTTCTTC. It codes for CASSRGTGGSYNEQFF.